This T cell receptor beta chain was identified in a study of blood T cell repertoires in COVID-19. Sequencing used immunoSEQ multiplex PCR; TCRdb keeps in-frame clones, though not all of them. The data hold about 380,000 clones, with approximately 90% observed a single time. CDR1 and CDR2 from the germline V gene are SGHDT and YYEEEE. CDR3 length equals 16 residues. V was clipped by 3 bases and J by 4 bases; unmatched bases: 7. The sequenced sample was PBMCs or T cells enriched from blood (not recorded which). V gene TRBV5-6 combines with J gene TRBJ1-4; 9 nucleotides line up with TRBD1. This TCR was recovered from a woman aged 18-29 years who had recovered from COVID-19. CDR3 protein: CASSSATGGGNEKLFF. In nucleotides, the CDR3 is TGTGCCAGCAGCTCTGCTACAGGGGGCGGTAATGAAAAACTGTTTTTT.